A selection of T cell receptor beta chains follows, all from one sample in a study of blood T cells in healthy people across ages. MiXCR, applied by TCRdb to the 5' RACE reads, yields one record per CDR3 protein. The repertoire holds some 1,800,000 distinct CDR3 sequences, around 42% seen once, with 23% in the top ten. The sequencing sample was made of blood. These receptors were collected from a human donor in good health. CDR3s include the opening cysteine and the closing phenylalanine or tryptophan. D genes are given only for firm matches. The size entry is marked missing in some rows and otherwise reads once, few, many or a size class.

-,-,TRBV25-1,TRBJ1-4,TGTGCCAGCAGCGTGAACTCCGGGCGGAGGGAAATGGGAAAACTGTTTTTT,CASSVNSGRREMGKLFF
-,-,TRBV7-9,TRBJ1-2,TGTGCCAGCAGCTTAGGGTTCGCAGGAGGCTATGGCTACACCTTC,CASSLGFAGGYGYTF
TRBD2,few,TRBV7-6,TRBJ2-1,TGTGCCAGCAGCTTCTTACTAGCGGGGGATGTCAATGAGCAGTTCTTC,CASSFLLAGDVNEQFF
-,many,TRBV5-1,TRBJ2-7,TGCGCCAGCAGCTTGGGTCGGGGCCTTTCCTACGAGCAGTACTTC,CASSLGRGLSYEQYF
TRBD2,-,TRBV18,TRBJ2-1,TGTGCCAGCTCACCCCAGCGGGGCTCCTACAATGAGCAGTTCTTC,CASSPQRGSYNEQFF
-,-,TRBV5-1,TRBJ2-3,TGCGCCAACAGCTTGAGGACCGCCGAAATCGCTTACACAGATACGCAGTATTTT,CANSLRTAEIAYTDTQYF
-,-,TRBV3-1,TRBJ1-2,TGTGCCAGCAGCCATCGCAAACAGATTAACTATGGCTACACCTTC,CASSHRKQINYGYTF
-,few,TRBV10-3,TRBJ2-3,TGCGCCATCAGTGAGTTGGGTTCTGTTGGGAATACGCAGTATTTT,CAISELGSVGNTQYF
TRBD1,once,TRBV18,TRBJ2-7,TGTGCCAGCTCACCACCGGGACAGGCGCCCTACGAGCAGTACTTC,CASSPPGQAPYEQYF
-,-,TRBV12-3/TRBV12-4,TRBJ1-5,TGTGCCAGCAGCCGGAGTTTTGGAGGGGGCAATCAGCCCCAGCATTTT,CASSRSFGGGNQPQHF
-,few,TRBV7-8,TRBJ2-7,TGTGCCAGCAGCCCTTGGGCTGTTTACGAGCAGTACTTC,CASSPWAVYEQYF
-,-,TRBV29-1,TRBJ2-7,TGCAGCGTTGTTCTTGGACAGTTACTCTACAATGAGCAGTACTTC,CSVVLGQLLYNEQYF
-,-,TRBV12-3/TRBV12-4,TRBJ1-5,TGTGCCAGCAGTCCGTGGGGCTTGGGCAATCAGCCCCAGCATTTT,CASSPWGLGNQPQHF
-,once,TRBV4-2,TRBJ1-6,TGTGCCAGCAGCCAAGATCTGGGCCGGCGCGTTGATTCACCCCTCCACTTT,CASSQDLGRRVDSPLHF
-,-,TRBV5-1,TRBJ2-7,TGCGCCAGCAGCTCTGGGGGCTGGGGCGAGCAGTACTTC,CASSSGGWGEQYF
TRBD2,few,TRBV27,TRBJ2-3,TGTGCCAGCAGTTCGACTAGCGGGGGGGCTCTTTGGTCAACAGATACGCAGTATTTT,CASSSTSGGALWSTDTQYF
TRBD1,few,TRBV6-2/TRBV6-3,TRBJ2-7,TGTGCCAGCAGCTGGGGACAGCCAATGTTCGGCGAGCAGTACTTC,CASSWGQPMFGEQYF
TRBD1,few,TRBV7-8,TRBJ1-2,TGTGCCAGCAGCCCCCAGACAGGGTCAGACTATGGCTACACCTTC,CASSPQTGSDYGYTF
TRBD2,-,TRBV7-6,TRBJ2-1,TGTGCCAGCAGCTTAGATGGGACCGGGACTAGCGTAATCAATGAGCAGTTCTTC,CASSLDGTGTSVINEQFF
TRBD1,once,TRBV18,TRBJ1-2,TGTGCCAGCTCAAGGCTGGACAGGGAACATGGCTACACCTTC,CASSRLDREHGYTF
-,-,TRBV4-3,TRBJ1-4,TGCGCCAGCAGCCAAGTGGGAAATGAAAAACTGTTTTTT,CASSQVGNEKLFF
-,few,TRBV20-1,TRBJ2-7,TGCAGTGCTAGAAGTCAGGGAAGGCACGAGCAGTACTTC,CSARSQGRHEQYF
-,-,TRBV7-9,TRBJ2-3,TGTGCCAGCAGCTCCCTGGTCTCAGATACGCAGTATTTT,CASSSLVSDTQYF
TRBD2,few,TRBV3-1,TRBJ2-1,TGTGCCAGCAGCCGACTAGCGGGGGGCCCGAGCGCGCAGTTCTTC,CASSRLAGGPSAQFF
-,-,TRBV27,TRBJ1-1,TGTGCCAGCAGTCTTCAGCTAGCCAGTGAAGCTTTCTTT,CASSLQLASEAFF
TRBD1,few,TRBV4-2,TRBJ2-7,TGTGCCAGCAGCCAAGTACAGGGGTTTTACGAGCAGTACTTC,CASSQVQGFYEQYF
TRBD1,-,TRBV6-5,TRBJ1-1,TGTGCCAGCAGTTACTCGACAGGGTCCTTGGGGAAAGCTTTCTTT,CASSYSTGSLGKAFF
TRBD1,-,TRBV20-1,TRBJ2-7,TGCAGTGCAAAAAGGACAGGGATTGCCTACGAGCAGTACTTC,CSAKRTGIAYEQYF
-,-,TRBV7-9,TRBJ2-1,TGTGCCAGCAGCCTGTGGGGGGAAAGAGGGGGGGATGAGCAGTTCTTC,CASSLWGERGGDEQFF
-,-,TRBV30,TRBJ2-3,TGTGCCTGGGATTTACAGGGCACAGATACGCAGTATTTT,CAWDLQGTDTQYF
-,-,TRBV10-3,TRBJ2-5,TGTGCCATCAGCCCCCAGGGTCCTGGGGAGACCCAGTACTTC,CAISPQGPGETQYF
-,-,TRBV27,TRBJ2-3,TGTGCCAGCAGTTTGGGACCGCACGACACAGATACGCAGTATTTT,CASSLGPHDTDTQYF
-,few,TRBV27,TRBJ1-2,TGTGCCAGCAGAGACCGCTATGGCTGCACCTTC,CASRDRYGCTF
-,once,TRBV4-1,TRBJ2-7,TGCGCCAGCAGCCACATAGTAGGGGGTGTTCTCTACGAGCAGTACTTC,CASSHIVGGVLYEQYF
-,once,TRBV5-1,TRBJ1-6,TGCGCCAGCAGCTTGGAGAGGTCCTATAATTCACCCCTCCACTTT,CASSLERSYNSPLHF
-,-,TRBV4-3,TRBJ2-3,TGCGCCAGCAGCCAAGGTTGGGGGCGCGCAGATACGCAGTATTTT,CASSQGWGRADTQYF
TRBD1,few,TRBV29-1,TRBJ1-2,TGCAGCGTTGAACCCCGGACAGGAACAAACTATGGCTACACCTTC,CSVEPRTGTNYGYTF
-,-,TRBV12-3/TRBV12-4,TRBJ1-1,TGTGCCAGCAGTTTTAACGGGGGGCTTCAAGCTTTCTTT,CASSFNGGLQAFF
-,-,TRBV5-1,TRBJ2-6,TGCGCCAGCAGCTTGGGCCTTATTTCTTCTGGGGCCAACGTCCTGACTTTC,CASSLGLISSGANVLTF
TRBD2,-,TRBV3-1,TRBJ2-1,TGTGCCAGCGGCAGAATCGGGGGGGCGATCAGAGAGCAGTTCTTC,CASGRIGGAIREQFF
-,-,TRBV29-1,TRBJ2-3,TGCAGCGTTGACGGTACCCTTCATCACGCAGATACGCAGTATTTT,CSVDGTLHHADTQYF
-,-,TRBV6-1,TRBJ2-5,TGTGCCAGCAGTGACTATCCCAAAGAGACCCAGTACTTC,CASSDYPKETQYF
-,few,TRBV5-1,TRBJ1-2,TGCGCCAGCAGCTTTGGCGCTGGGCAGGACTATGGCTACACCTTC,CASSFGAGQDYGYTF
-,many,TRBV13,TRBJ2-6,TGTGCCAGCATCTTCTCTGGGGCCAACGTCCTGACTTTC,CASIFSGANVLTF
TRBD2,few,TRBV2,TRBJ2-5,TGTGCCAGCGGGGCCCCGACTAGCGGGGATGAGACCCAGTACTTC,CASGAPTSGDETQYF
-,few,TRBV27,TRBJ2-2,TGTGCCAGCAGTTTATCGGCAGGGGCTTTGCGTGAGCTGTTTTTT,CASSLSAGALRELFF
-,-,TRBV7-6,TRBJ2-1,TGTGCCAGCAGCCAGGACGGATCCTACAATGAGCAGTTCTTC,CASSQDGSYNEQFF
-,many,TRBV5-1,TRBJ2-7,TGCGCCAGCAGCTTGGAGGCGGTTAGAAGGTTCGAGCAGTACTTC,CASSLEAVRRFEQYF
-,many,TRBV12-3/TRBV12-4,TRBJ1-2,TGTGCCAGCAGTTTGGAGTCAGATCTCCATGGCTACACCTTC,CASSLESDLHGYTF
-,few,TRBV24-1,TRBJ1-2,TGTGCCACCAGTGATTCCGGACCTTATGGCTACACCTTC,CATSDSGPYGYTF
-,-,TRBV2,TRBJ2-7,TGTGCCAGCCTCGGGACGAACCTTTACGAGCAGTACTTC,CASLGTNLYEQYF
-,-,TRBV29-1,TRBJ2-7,TGCAGCGTTGAAGATTCTCAGACTTCCTACGAGCAGTACTTC,CSVEDSQTSYEQYF
TRBD1,-,TRBV7-2,TRBJ2-2,TGTGCCAGCAGCATCCGACAGGGGGCGCCTGGCGGGGAGCTGTTTTTT,CASSIRQGAPGGELFF
TRBD1,-,TRBV6-2/TRBV6-3,TRBJ2-7,TGTGCCAGCAGTTACGGGACAGGGACGCCCTACGAGCAGTACTTC,CASSYGTGTPYEQYF